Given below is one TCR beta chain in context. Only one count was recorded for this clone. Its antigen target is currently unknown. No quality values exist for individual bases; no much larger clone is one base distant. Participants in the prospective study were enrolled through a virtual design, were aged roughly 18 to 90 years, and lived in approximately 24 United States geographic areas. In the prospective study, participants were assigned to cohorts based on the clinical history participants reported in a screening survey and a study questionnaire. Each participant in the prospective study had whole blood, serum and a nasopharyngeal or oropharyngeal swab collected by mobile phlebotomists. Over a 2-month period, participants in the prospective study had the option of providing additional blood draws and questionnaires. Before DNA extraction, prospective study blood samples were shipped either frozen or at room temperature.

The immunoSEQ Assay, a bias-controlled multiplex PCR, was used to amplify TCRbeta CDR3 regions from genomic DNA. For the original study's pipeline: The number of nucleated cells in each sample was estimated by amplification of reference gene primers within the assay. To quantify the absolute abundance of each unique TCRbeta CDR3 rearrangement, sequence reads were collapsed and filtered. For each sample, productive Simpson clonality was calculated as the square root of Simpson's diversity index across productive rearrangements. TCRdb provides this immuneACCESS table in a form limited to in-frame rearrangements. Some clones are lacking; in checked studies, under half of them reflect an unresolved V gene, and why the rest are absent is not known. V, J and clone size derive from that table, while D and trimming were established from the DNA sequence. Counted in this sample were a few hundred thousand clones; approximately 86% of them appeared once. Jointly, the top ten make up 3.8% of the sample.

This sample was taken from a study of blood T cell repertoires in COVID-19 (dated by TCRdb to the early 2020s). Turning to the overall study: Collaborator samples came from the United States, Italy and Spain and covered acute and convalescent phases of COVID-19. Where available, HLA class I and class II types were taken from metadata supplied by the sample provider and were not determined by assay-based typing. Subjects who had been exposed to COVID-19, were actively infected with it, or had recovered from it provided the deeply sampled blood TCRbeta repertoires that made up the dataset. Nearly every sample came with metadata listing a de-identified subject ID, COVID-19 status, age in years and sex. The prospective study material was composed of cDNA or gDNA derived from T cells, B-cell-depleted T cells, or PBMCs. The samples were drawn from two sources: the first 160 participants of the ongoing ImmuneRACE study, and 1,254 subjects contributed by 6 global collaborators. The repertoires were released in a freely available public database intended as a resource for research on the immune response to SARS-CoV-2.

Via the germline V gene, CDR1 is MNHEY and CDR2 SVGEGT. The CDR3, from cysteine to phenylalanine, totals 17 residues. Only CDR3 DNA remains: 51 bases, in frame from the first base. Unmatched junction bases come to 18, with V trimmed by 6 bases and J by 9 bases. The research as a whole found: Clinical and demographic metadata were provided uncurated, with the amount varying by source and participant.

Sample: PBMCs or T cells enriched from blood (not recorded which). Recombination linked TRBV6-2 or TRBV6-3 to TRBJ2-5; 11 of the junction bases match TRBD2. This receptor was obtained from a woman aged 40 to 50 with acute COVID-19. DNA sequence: TGTGCCAGCAGCCCGTTGATGACTAGCGGGGCCAAGGTCGCCCAGTACTTC. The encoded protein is CASSPLMTSGAKVAQYF.